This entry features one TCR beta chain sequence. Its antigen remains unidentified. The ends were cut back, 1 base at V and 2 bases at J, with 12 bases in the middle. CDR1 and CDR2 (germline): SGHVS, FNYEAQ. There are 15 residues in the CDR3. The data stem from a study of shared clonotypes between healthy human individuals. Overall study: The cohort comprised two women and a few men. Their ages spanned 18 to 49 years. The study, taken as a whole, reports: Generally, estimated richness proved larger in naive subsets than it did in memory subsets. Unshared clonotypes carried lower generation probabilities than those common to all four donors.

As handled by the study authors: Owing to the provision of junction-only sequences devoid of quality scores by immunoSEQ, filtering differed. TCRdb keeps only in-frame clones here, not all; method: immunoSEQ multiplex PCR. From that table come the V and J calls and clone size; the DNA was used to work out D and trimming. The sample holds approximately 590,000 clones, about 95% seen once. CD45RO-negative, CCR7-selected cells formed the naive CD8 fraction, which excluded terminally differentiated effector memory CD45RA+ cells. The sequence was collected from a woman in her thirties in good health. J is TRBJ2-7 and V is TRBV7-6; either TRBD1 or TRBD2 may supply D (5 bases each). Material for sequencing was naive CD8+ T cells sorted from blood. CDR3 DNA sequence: TGTGCCAGCAGCTTAGATGGGGGTCCCACCTACGAGCAGTACTTC. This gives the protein CASSLDGGPTYEQYF.